These 21 T cell receptor beta chains were sequenced from one sample in a study of T cell repertoires in cytomegalovirus infection. MiXCR was run by TCRdb on the reads, yielding one entry per CDR3 protein. The table shows 900,000 to 950,000 distinct CDR3 sequences, with approximately 31% occurring only once. What these receptors recognize is not known. Sequences were derived from cultured CD8+ T cells from PBMCs, sampled from culture after CMV antigen stimulation. The source of these receptors is a human donor in good health (CMV status not recorded). Some clones in this sample may be carry-over from other donors' samples.

In regard to this clonotype: Given a much more abundant clone one base away, this may be a read error. This chain links TRBV7-2 with TRBJ2-5; maybe TRBD1 (5 bases). This CDR3 is built from 15 residues. Between the trimmed V and J ends, which lost 1 base and 1 base, there was a span of 10 bases. CDR1 and CDR2 (germline): SGHTA, FQGNSA. The CDR3 nucleotides read TGTGCCAGCAGCTTAGACGACAGTCCCCAAGAGACCCAGTACTTC. Its translation: CASSLDDSPQETQYF.

This clonotype appeared a few times. The gene calls are TRBV19 and TRBJ2-1, with TRBD2 as a possible D gene (7 bases). The CDR3 sequence is 16 residues long. CDR1 and CDR2 from the germline V gene are LNHDA and SQIVND (reference sequence). Trimming removed 3 bases from V and 3 bases from J, with 15 bases in between. The CDR3 nucleotides read TGTGCCAGTAGTATTGGAGGGGGACTATTCTACAATGAGCAGTTCTTC. As protein: CASSIGGGLFYNEQFF.

This rearrangement joins TRBV5-4 to TRBJ2-7; 11 positions agree with TRBD1. Germline assignment: CDR1 SGHNT and CDR2 YYREEE (reference sequence). V lost 5 bases, J lost 5 bases, and 3 bases stayed unmatched. The CDR3 has 13 amino acids. The CDR3 loop is CASRWTGGHEQYF. DNA for the CDR3: TGTGCCAGCAGGTGGACAGGGGGCCACGAGCAGTACTTC.

The chain links TRBV5-6 to TRBJ2-7; D remains unclear. Trimming cost V 1 base and J 2 bases, with 10 bases left between them. This CDR3 has 14 amino acids. CDR1 and CDR2 from the germline V gene are SGHDT and YYEEEE. CDR3 sequence: CASSLRVSAYEQYF. CDR3 in DNA: TGTGCCAGCAGCTTGAGGGTCAGTGCCTACGAGCAGTACTTC.

This clonotype was detected only a few times. The genes are TRBV2 and TRBJ2-2; D remains ambiguous. V lost 4 bases, J lost 9 bases, and 12 bases lay in between. The germline V gene encodes CDR1 SNHLY and CDR2 FYNNEI. The CDR3 has 13 amino acids. The CDR3 protein is CASSGEGQRELFF. As DNA, the CDR3 is TGTGCCAGCAGTGGTGAAGGCCAAAGGGAGCTGTTTTTT.

J is TRBJ1-1 and V is TRBV27; 8 bases agree with TRBD1. The CDR3 loop spans 15 amino acids. Germline V gene sequence: CDR1 MNHEY, CDR2 SMNVEV (reference sequence). The trim removed 5 bases at V and 10 bases at J, leaving 15 bases unmatched. CDR3 nucleotide sequence: TGTGCCAGCAGTGTAGGACAGGGATTCCGAACCCCAGCTTTCTTT. Its protein is CASSVGQGFRTPAFF.

V is TRBV7-9 and J is TRBJ2-1; 12 nucleotides agree with TRBD2. Germline CDR1 is SEHNR and CDR2 is FQNEAQ (reference sequence). J gave up 8 bases and V 4 bases, and 6 bases lay outside the gene matches. This CDR3 region has 15 residues. The CDR3: CASSSRLAGVHEQFF. The CDR3 DNA reads as TGTGCCAGCAGCTCCCGACTAGCGGGGGTCCATGAGCAGTTCTTC.

J is TRBJ2-3 and V is TRBV4-1; 11 positions agree with TRBD1. Germline CDR1 and CDR2: MGHRA and YSYEKL. The CDR3 has 18 residues. J was trimmed by 6 bases and V by 1 base; bases with no gene match: 12. The CDR3 region is CASSQAIPGQGADDTQYF. The CDR3 coding sequence is TGCGCCAGCAGCCAAGCCATCCCCGGACAGGGGGCAGACGATACGCAGTATTTT.

In this sample, this clonotype turned up once. This rearrangement joins TRBV10-3 to TRBJ1-5; weak D call: TRBD1 (6 bases). Germline lookup yields CDR1 ENHRY and CDR2 SYGVKD. Trimming stripped 3 bases from V and 3 bases from J, with 9 bases between. The CDR3 has 14 amino acids. For the CDR3, the DNA is TGTGCCATCAGTGATACAGGGCCCAATCAGCCCCAGCATTTT. Encoded protein: CAISDTGPNQPQHF.

This clonotype was seen a few times. The gene calls are TRBV12-3 or TRBV12-4 and TRBJ1-4; D is unresolved. The CDR3 totals 13 residues. Trimming took off 7 bases at V and 1 base at J, with 7 bases between the two ends. In DNA, the CDR3 is TGTGCCAGCACCCCGGGAACTAATGAAAAACTGTTTTTT. Translated: CASTPGTNEKLFF.

Worth noting for this clonotype: A much larger clone lies one base from this, so it may be a read error. The chain couples TRBV2 to TRBJ1-1; TRBD1 is a possible D gene (5 bases). Trimming cost V 10 bases and J 7 bases, with 16 bases left between them. The CDR3 consists of 12 residues. Germline V gene sequence: CDR1 SNHLY, CDR2 FYNNEI. The CDR3 loop is CANTGTQFEAFF. CDR3 nucleotide sequence: TGTGCCAACACCGGGACTCAGTTTGAAGCTTTCTTT.

This clonotype was detected a few times. The rearrangement joins TRBV7-9 to TRBJ1-2, with 7 bases fitting TRBD1. The CDR3 length is 16 residues. The germline gives CDR1 SEHNR, CDR2 FQNEAQ (reference sequence). The junction had 8 bases not matched to a gene; V was cut back by 0 bases and J by 4 bases. DNA of the CDR3: TGTGCCAGCAGCTTAGCAGCACAGGGGCTAAGCTATGGCTACACCTTC. Amino acid sequence: CASSLAAQGLSYGYTF.

The sample holds a few counts of this clonotype. This chain joins TRBV27 and TRBJ1-5, with 9 bases aligning to TRBD1. V was clipped by 6 bases and J by 1 base; unmatched bases: 4. Germline V gene data show CDR1 as MNHEY and CDR2 as SMNVEV (reference sequence). This CDR3 comprises 15 residues. This CDR3 reads CASRDRGRSNQPQHF. The DNA of the CDR3 is TGTGCCAGCAGGGACAGGGGAAGAAGCAATCAGCCCCAGCATTTT.

V gene TRBV11-2 combines with J gene TRBJ2-3; possible D gene TRBD1, 6 bases. The ends were cut back, 5 bases at V and 2 bases at J, with 17 bases in the middle. CDR3 length: 16 amino acids. Looked up from germline, CDR1 is SGHAT and CDR2 is FQNNGV. CDR3 in amino acids: CASSPNIGGHTDTQYF. CDR3 sequence (DNA): TGTGCCAGCAGCCCCAACATAGGGGGACACACAGATACGCAGTATTTT.

This rearrangement joins TRBV6-1 to TRBJ2-3; TRBD2 matches 10 bases. The CDR3 length is 15 residues. Trimming took 6 bases from V and 0 from J; bases not matched to a gene: 3. Germline CDR1 is MNHNS and CDR2 is SASEGT. CDR3 sequence: CASRSGLASTDTQYF. CDR3 sequence (DNA): TGTGCCAGCAGATCGGGACTAGCGAGCACAGATACGCAGTATTTT.

Worth noting for this clonotype: Mismatch with germline at one junction end may stem from a read error. The chain employs TRBV5-3 and TRBJ1-1, with D perhaps matching TRBD1 (5 bases). TRBV5-3 is an open reading frame, and its role is uncertain. CDR3 length equals 14 residues. The CDR3 region has the DNA TGTGCCAGCAGCTTGAACAAGGGGTACACTGAAGCTTTCTTT. The encoded protein is CASSLNKGYTEAFF.

This clonotype was seen only a few times. V usage is TRBV20-1 and J usage is TRBJ2-7; perhaps TRBD2 as D (6 bases). Germline V lookup: CDR1 DFQATT, CDR2 SNEGSKA (reference sequence). V dropped 3 bases and J dropped 6 bases, with 9 bases sitting between them. This CDR3 contains 11 residues. The CDR3 bases are TGCAGTGCTAGGGCGGGGCCCGAGCAGTACGTC. Its protein is CSARAGPEQYV.

This clonotype has more than one count but fewer than ten. The chain links TRBV7-6 to TRBJ1-6; D unresolved. V shed 7 bases and J shed 5 bases, with 12 bases lying between them. Germline V gene sequence: CDR1 SGHVS, CDR2 FNYEAQ. This CDR3 region has 14 residues. In nucleotides, the CDR3 is TGTGCCAGCAAGGCCGGCAGCCATAATTCACCCCTCCACTTT. Translation gives CASKAGSHNSPLHF.

This clonotype was detected a few times. V usage is TRBV7-2 and J usage is TRBJ2-3; D is unresolved. The CDR3 length is 12 residues. Germline V CDR1 and CDR2: SGHTA, FQGNSA. Between the trimmed V and J ends, which lost 3 bases and 9 bases, there was a span of 10 bases. The CDR3 DNA reads TGTGCCAGCAGCTTCGAGAAGAGGACGCAGTATTTT. Protein product: CASSFEKRTQYF. Combining the CDR3 with reference TRBV7-2 and TRBJ2-3 gives the whole variable domain GAGVSQSPSNKVTEKGKDVELRCDPISGHTALYWYRQSLGQGLEFLIYFQGNSAPDKSGLPSDRFSAERTGGSVSTLTIQRTQQEDSAVYLCASSFEKRTQYFGPGTRLTVL.

On this clonotype: The junction and the germline gene differ at one end; a read error may be behind it. This rearrangement joins TRBV14 to TRBJ2-5; possible D gene TRBD2, 6 bases. CDR1 and CDR2 (germline): SGHDN, FVKESK. This CDR3 has 16 residues. The CDR3 spells CASSGDSGLRWETQYF. In nucleotides, the CDR3 is TGTGCTAGCAGCGGAGATAGCGGCCTGAGGTGGGAGACCCAGTACTTC.

This clonotype has just a few counts. The rearrangement links TRBV7-3 to TRBJ2-3; no firm D call. The V end was cut by 4 bases, the J end by 5 bases, with 13 bases between. The CDR3 is made up of 14 amino acids. Germline V gives CDR1 SGHTA, CDR2 FQGTGA. The CDR3 is CASSSPNSGDTQYF. In nucleotides, the CDR3 is TGTGCCAGCAGCTCTCCAAATAGTGGAGATACGCAGTATTTT.